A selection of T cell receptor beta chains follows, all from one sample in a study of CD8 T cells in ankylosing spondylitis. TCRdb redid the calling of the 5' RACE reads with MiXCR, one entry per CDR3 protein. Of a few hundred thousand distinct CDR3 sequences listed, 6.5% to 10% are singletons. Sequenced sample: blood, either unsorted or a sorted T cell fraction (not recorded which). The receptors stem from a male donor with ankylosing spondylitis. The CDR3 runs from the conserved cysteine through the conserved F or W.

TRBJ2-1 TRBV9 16 CASSVVPAGSYNEQFF
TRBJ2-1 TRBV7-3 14 CASSLGLADNEQFF
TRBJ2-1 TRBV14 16 CASSRFGQGWYNEQFF
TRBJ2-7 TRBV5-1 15 CASSFGQVGGYEQYF
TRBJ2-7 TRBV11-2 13 CASRQGSTYEQYF
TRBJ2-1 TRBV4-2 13 CASSQGVVNEQFF
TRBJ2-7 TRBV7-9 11 CASSLGVEQYF
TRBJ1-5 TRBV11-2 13 CASSLDPVQPQHF
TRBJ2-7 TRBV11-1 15 CASSSSGTLADEQYF
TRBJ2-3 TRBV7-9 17 CASSLPQFPGATDTQYF
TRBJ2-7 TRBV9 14 CASSSTSGGYEQYF
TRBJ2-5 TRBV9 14 CASSAGQGVETQYF
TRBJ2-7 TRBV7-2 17 CASSYKSGLAVNYEQYF
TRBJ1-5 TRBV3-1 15 CASSQDRGGNQPQHF
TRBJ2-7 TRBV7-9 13 CASTWTESYEQYF
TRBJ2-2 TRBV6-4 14 CASSPGQTAGELFF
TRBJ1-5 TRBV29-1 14 CSAVFQGVNQPQHF